The 13 T cell receptor beta chains reported below all come from one sample, sequenced in a study of blood T cell repertoires in COVID-19. The protocol was immunoSEQ multiplex PCR, while the TCRdb copy is restricted to in-frame clones and leaves out a portion. Counted here are under 250,000 clones, around 84% occurring once; the ten biggest clones make up 1.5%. The sequenced sample consisted of peripheral blood. These receptors came from a woman between 35 and 50 years old who had recovered from COVID-19.

This chain links TRBV13 with TRBJ2-5, with 9 positions matching TRBD2. CDR1 is PRHDT and CDR2 is FYEKMQ in the germline V gene (reference sequence). The V segment lost 3 bases and the J segment 1 base; nucleotides outside the gene matches: 0. CDR3 length: 14 amino acids. Here the CDR3 reads CASSFSGGQETQYF. CDR3 DNA sequence: TGTGCCAGCAGCTTTAGCGGGGGCCAAGAGACCCAGTACTTC.

This sequence joins TRBV28 and TRBJ1-5, with a possible D match to TRBD1 (5 bases). Trimming stripped 3 bases from V and 0 bases from J, with 6 bases between. The germline CDR1 and CDR2 sequences are MDHEN and SYDVKM. The CDR3 has 14 residues. For the CDR3, the DNA is TGTGCCAGCAGTTTGACAGCTAGCAATCAGCCCCAGCATTTT. It translates to CASSLTASNQPQHF.

The rearrangement joins TRBV2 to TRBJ2-3; a weak D match, TRBD2 (5 bases). CDR1 and CDR2 from the germline V gene are SNHLY and FYNNEI. The CDR3 has 13 residues. Here the CDR3 reads CASRVGSTDTQYF. CDR3 bases: TGTGCTTCGAGGGTGGGATCCACAGATACGCAGTATTTT.

This sequence joins TRBV28 and TRBJ1-2; TRBD1 is a possible D gene (6 bases). V was cut by 5 bases and J by 0 bases, with 16 bases left in between. Germline V lookup: CDR1 MDHEN, CDR2 SYDVKM. The CDR3 contains 16 residues. In DNA form, the CDR3 reads TGTGCCAGCAGTCTCACAGGGAACTTAGCTAACTATGGCTACACCTTC. Amino acid sequence: CASSLTGNLANYGYTF.

CDR3 protein: CASSRAPPGYGYTF. CDR3 DNA: TGTGCCAGTAGTAGGGCACCCCCAGGCTATGGCTACACCTTC. This chain links TRBV19 with TRBJ1-2; D is uncertain. Germline V lookup: CDR1 LNHDA, CDR2 SQIVND (reference sequence). The ends were cut back, 4 bases at V and 4 bases at J, with 13 bases in the middle. The CDR3 is 14 amino acids.

The genes are TRBV3-1 (or the pseudogene TRBV3-2) and TRBJ2-3, with 14 bases matching TRBD2. Germline CDR1 and CDR2: LGHDT and YNNKEL (reference sequence). The CDR3 is 15 residues long. V gave up 3 bases and J gave up 6 bases; unmatched junction bases: 2. The CDR3 reads CASSQGLAGADTQYF. DNA for the CDR3: TGTGCCAGCAGCCAGGGACTAGCGGGGGCCGATACGCAGTATTTT.

The chain is built from TRBV5-1 and TRBJ2-6, with 7 bases that match TRBD1. Germline V CDR1 and CDR2: SGHRS, YFSETQ. The trim removed 1 base at V and 1 base at J, leaving 2 bases unmatched. The CDR3 length is 16 residues. The CDR3 DNA sequence: TGCGCCAGCAGCTTGAGGGGGCCTTCTGGGGCCAACGTCCTGACTTTC. Translated, it gives CASSLRGPSGANVLTF.

The chain recombines TRBV19 with TRBJ2-4, with D perhaps matching TRBD2 (6 bases). This CDR3 has 16 residues. V was trimmed by 0 bases and J by 9 bases, leaving 18 bases between them. Germline lookup yields CDR1 LNHDA and CDR2 SQIVND (reference sequence). This chain's CDR3 is CASSIDPPRRGAIQYF. CDR3 nucleotide sequence: TGTGCCAGTAGTATAGATCCTCCCCGGCGGGGTGCCATTCAGTACTTC. The full variable domain, with the rest looked up from reference TRBV19 and TRBJ2-4, is DGGITQSPKYLFRKEGQNVTLSCEQNLNHDAMYWYRQDPGQGLRLIYYSQIVNDFQKGDIAEGYSVSREKKESFPLTVTSAQKNPTAFYLCASSIDPPRRGAIQYFGAGTRLSVL.

The V call is TRBV6-5, the J call TRBJ1-3; D is possibly TRBD1 (6 bases). The CDR3 sequence is 15 residues long. Trimming shortened V by 6 bases and J by 0 bases, and 12 bases separated the two germline ends. Germline assignment: CDR1 MNHEY and CDR2 SVGAGI. The CDR3 sequence: CASRADSYSGNTIYF. The DNA for the CDR3 is TGTGCCAGCAGGGCGGACAGTTACTCTGGAAACACCATATATTTT.

J is TRBJ1-2 and V is TRBV5-4; weak D call: TRBD1 (6 bases). Germline-derived CDR1 and CDR2 are SGHNT and YYREEE (reference sequence). The CDR3 is 13 residues long. Between the trimmed V and J ends, which lost 2 bases and 2 bases, there was a span of 7 bases. CDR3 bases: TGTGCCAGCAGCTTTGGACAGAACTATGGCTACACCTTC. The encoded protein is CASSFGQNYGYTF.

J is TRBJ2-1 and V is TRBV24-1, with D hard to call. This CDR3 region has 14 residues. Trimming took 0 bases from V and 6 from J, leaving 8 bases between them. The V gene's germline CDR1 is KGHDR and CDR2 SFDVKD. DNA for the CDR3: TGTGCCACCAGTGATTTGCGACACAGCAATGAGCAGTTCTTC. Its protein is CATSDLRHSNEQFF.

This clone was observed a handful of times. CDR3 in DNA: TGTGCCAGCAGCTTACAGGACAGGACTCTTAGCCGGCCCCAGCATTTT. Its protein is CASSLQDRTLSRPQHF. V usage is TRBV7-8 and J usage is TRBJ1-5, with TRBD1 identical over 7 bases. Trimming removed 2 bases from V and 9 bases from J; junction bases left unmatched: 13. The CDR3 covers 16 residues. Germline loops: CDR1 SGHVS, CDR2 FQNEAQ.

The chain uses TRBV7-7 and TRBJ2-2, with unresolved D. Per germline, CDR1 SSHAT and CDR2 FNYEAQ (reference sequence). Trimming took off 4 bases at V and 5 bases at J, with 11 bases between the two ends. The CDR3 covers 14 residues. CDR3: CASSSEVWTGELFF. The CDR3 DNA reads TGTGCCAGCAGCTCCGAGGTTTGGACCGGGGAGCTGTTTTTT.